This T cell receptor beta chain was recorded in a study of blood T cell repertoires in COVID-19. Study as a whole: COVID-19 samples collected from the United States, Italy and Spain covered acute and convalescent phases.

The CDR3 is made up of 19 amino acids. The germline gives CDR1 PRHDT, CDR2 FYEKMQ (reference sequence). The V and J ends lost 5 bases and 2 bases, in that order; junction bases with no gene match: 15. In the source study's methods: For nucleated cells, counts were estimated from reference gene primer amplification. Libraries were prepared by immunoSEQ multiplex PCR; TCRdb keeps only in-frame clonotypes and omits some of them. From that table come the V and J calls and clone size; the DNA was used to work out D and trimming. Of some 86,000 clones listed, approximately 89% are singletons. The material sequenced was peripheral blood. V and J are TRBV13 and TRBJ1-4; 9 bases are a match to TRBD1. This receptor was identified in a human donor with active COVID-19. The donor label of this sample is uncertain. CDR3 loop: CASSLQGDRELSTNEKLFF. In DNA form, the CDR3 reads TGTGCCAGCAGCCTTCAAGGGGACAGGGAATTGAGTACTAATGAAAAACTGTTTTTT. Looking up the rest from reference TRBV13 and TRBJ1-4 gives the full variable domain: AAGVIQSPRHLIKEKRETATLKCYPIPRHDTVYWYQQGPGQDPQFLISFYEKMQSDKGSIPDRFSAQQFSDYHSELNMSSLELGDSALYFCASSLQGDRELSTNEKLFFGSGTQLSVL.